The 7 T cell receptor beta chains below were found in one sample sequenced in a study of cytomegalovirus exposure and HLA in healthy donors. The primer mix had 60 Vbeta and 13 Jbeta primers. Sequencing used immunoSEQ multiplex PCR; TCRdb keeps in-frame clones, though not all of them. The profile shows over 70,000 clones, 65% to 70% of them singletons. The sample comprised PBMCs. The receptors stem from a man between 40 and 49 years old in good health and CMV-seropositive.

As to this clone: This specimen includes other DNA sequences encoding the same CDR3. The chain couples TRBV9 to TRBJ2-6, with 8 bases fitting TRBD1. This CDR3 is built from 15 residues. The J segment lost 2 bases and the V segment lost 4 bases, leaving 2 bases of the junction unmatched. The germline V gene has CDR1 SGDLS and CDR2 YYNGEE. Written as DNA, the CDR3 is TGTGCCAGCAGCAGACAGGGGCCTGGGGCCAACGTCCTGACTTTC. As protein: CASSRQGPGANVLTF.

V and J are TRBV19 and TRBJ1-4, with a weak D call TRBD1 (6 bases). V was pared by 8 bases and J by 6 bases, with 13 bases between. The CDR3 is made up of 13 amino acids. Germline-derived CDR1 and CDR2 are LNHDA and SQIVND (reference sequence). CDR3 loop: CASLLKGDEKLFF. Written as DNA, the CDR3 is TGTGCCAGTCTTCTCAAGGGGGATGAAAAACTGTTTTTT.

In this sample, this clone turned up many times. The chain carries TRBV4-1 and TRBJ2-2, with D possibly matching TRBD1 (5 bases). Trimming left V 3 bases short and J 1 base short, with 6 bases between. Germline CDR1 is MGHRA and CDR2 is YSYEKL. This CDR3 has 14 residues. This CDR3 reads CASSHTGNTGELFF. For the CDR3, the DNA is TGCGCCAGCAGCCATACAGGGAACACCGGGGAGCTGTTTTTT.

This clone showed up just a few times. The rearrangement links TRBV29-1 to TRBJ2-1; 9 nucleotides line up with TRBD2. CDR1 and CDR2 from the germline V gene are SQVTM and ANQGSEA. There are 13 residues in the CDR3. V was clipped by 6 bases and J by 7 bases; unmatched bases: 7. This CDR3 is CSVTSGFRNEQFF. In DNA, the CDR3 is TGCAGCGTCACTAGCGGGTTTCGGAATGAGCAGTTCTTC.

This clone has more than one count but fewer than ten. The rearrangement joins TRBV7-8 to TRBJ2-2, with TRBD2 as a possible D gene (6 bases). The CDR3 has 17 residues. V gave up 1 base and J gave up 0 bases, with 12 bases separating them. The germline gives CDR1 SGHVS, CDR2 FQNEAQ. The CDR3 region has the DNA TGTGCCAGCAGCTTAGGGGCGGGGTCCGCGAACACCGGGGAGCTGTTTTTT. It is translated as CASSLGAGSANTGELFF.

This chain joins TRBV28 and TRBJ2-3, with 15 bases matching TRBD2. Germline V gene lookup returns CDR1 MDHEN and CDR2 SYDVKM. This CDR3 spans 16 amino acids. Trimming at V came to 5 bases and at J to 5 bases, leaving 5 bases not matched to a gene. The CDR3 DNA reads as TGTGCCAGCAGTACCCGGACTAGCGGGAGGGGAGATACGCAGTATTTT. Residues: CASSTRTSGRGDTQYF.

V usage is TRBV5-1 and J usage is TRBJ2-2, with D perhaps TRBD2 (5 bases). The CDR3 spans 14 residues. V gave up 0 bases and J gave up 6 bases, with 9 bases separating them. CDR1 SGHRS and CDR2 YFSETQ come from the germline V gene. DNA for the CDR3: TGCGCCAGCAGCTTGGCCGAGGGTTCCGGGGAGCTGTTTTTT. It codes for CASSLAEGSGELFF.